The 28 T cell receptor beta chains listed next were all sequenced from one sample in a study of T-cell reconstitution after alpha-beta-depleted transplantation in children. Unique molecular identifiers were incorporated during preparation of the TCRbeta library. TCRdb passed the PCR reads through MiXCR, listing each CDR3 protein once. The table has just under 550,000 distinct CDR3 sequences, 15% to 20% seen once; the top ten hold 3.3%. The sequenced sample was PBMCs from the stem cell graft donor, obtained from the stem cell graft. The receptor set was obtained from a human donor who donated a stem cell graft to a child with acute lymphoblastic leukemia.

A few counts support this clonotype. The J gene is TRBJ2-7, the V gene TRBV20-1; 8 bases fit TRBD1. The CDR3 spans 13 residues. Germline CDR1 reads DFQATT; CDR2 reads SNEGSKA (reference sequence). The V gene end was trimmed by 6 bases and the J gene end by 3 bases; junction bases not matched to a gene: 7. This CDR3 is CSAPPGQDYEQYF. CDR3 nucleotides: TGCAGTGCACCACCGGGACAGGACTACGAGCAGTACTTC.

The rearrangement joins TRBV5-1 to TRBJ2-2; D possibly corresponds to TRBD1 (6 bases). V was trimmed by 1 base and J by 2 bases, leaving 9 bases between them. Germline V CDR1 and CDR2: SGHRS, YFSETQ. This CDR3 is built from 15 residues. CDR3 bases: TGCGCCAGCAGCTTGCAACAGGGTAACACCGGGGAGCTGTTTTTT. Amino acid sequence: CASSLQQGNTGELFF.

CDR3 DNA sequence: TGTGCCAGCAGTTTAATAGGACGTGTTTCATCGAACAATGAGCAGTTCTTC. Protein sequence: CASSLIGRVSSNNEQFF. This chain links TRBV28 with TRBJ2-1; no clear D gene. The V end was cut by 2 bases, the J end by 5 bases, with 19 bases between. Germline loops: CDR1 MDHEN, CDR2 SYDVKM. The CDR3 contains 17 residues.

This chain links TRBV7-9 with TRBJ2-5; the D is unclear. Germline V gene data show CDR1 as SEHNR and CDR2 as FQNEAQ (reference sequence). V was clipped by 0 bases and J by 1 base, with 12 bases between them. The CDR3 runs to 16 residues. DNA for the CDR3: TGTGCCAGCAGCTTAGCGCCGATCGTGGTCCAAGAGACCCAGTACTTC. It is translated as CASSLAPIVVQETQYF.

This clonotype was observed a few times. The V and J genes are TRBV4-2 and TRBJ1-5; D not resolved. With 0 bases removed from V and 7 bases from J, the gap between germline ends came to 10 bases. The CDR3 spans 14 residues. Germline V gives CDR1 LGHNA, CDR2 YNFKEQ. The CDR3 DNA sequence: TGTGCCAGCAGCCAAGAGCTAATCAGACAGCCCCAGCATTTT. Translating it yields CASSQELIRQPQHF.

The chain has TRBV10-3 and TRBJ1-1; D not resolved. Trimming pared 8 bases from V and 0 bases from J, leaving 7 bases between. This CDR3 is built from 12 residues. The germline V gene has CDR1 ENHRY and CDR2 SYGVKD. CDR3 in amino acids: CAIRRLNTEAFF. CDR3 DNA sequence: TGTGCCATCCGCCGATTGAACACTGAAGCTTTCTTT.

The chain combines TRBV7-7 with TRBJ2-5, with 8 bases aligning to TRBD2. V was pared by 5 bases and J by 1 base, with 6 bases of the junction left unmatched. Per germline, CDR1 SSHAT and CDR2 FNYEAQ (reference sequence). CDR3 length equals 15 residues. The CDR3 is CASSHSGGGQETQYF. For the CDR3, the DNA is TGTGCCAGCAGCCACTCCGGGGGGGGCCAAGAGACCCAGTACTTC.

This clonotype has at least ten counts. The CDR3 nucleotides read TGTGCCAGCAGTCCTACCGTGGGACAGGGCTATGGCTACACCTTC. This encodes CASSPTVGQGYGYTF. The rearrangement uses TRBV7-2 and TRBJ1-2, with 9 bases lining up with TRBD1. The germline gives CDR1 SGHTA, CDR2 FQGNSA. Unmatched junction bases numbered 9, after V lost 6 bases and J lost 4 bases. The CDR3 covers 15 residues.

This clonotype appeared a few times. The chain combines TRBV7-9 with TRBJ1-1; D remains ambiguous. Germline V gives CDR1 SEHNR, CDR2 FQNEAQ (reference sequence). Trimming stripped 4 bases from V and 1 base from J, with 10 bases between. The CDR3 length is 14 residues. CDR3 sequence reads: CASSSAGRNTEAFF. CDR3 in DNA: TGTGCCAGCAGCTCCGCCGGACGGAACACTGAAGCTTTCTTT.

This clonotype was detected only a few times. The rearrangement uses TRBV5-6 and TRBJ2-1; 7 nucleotides align to TRBD2. This CDR3 has 13 amino acids. Germline loops: CDR1 SGHDT, CDR2 YYEEEE. J gave up 7 bases and V 1 base, and 2 bases lay outside the gene matches. DNA of the CDR3: TGTGCCAGCAGCTTGTGGGGGGGGAATGAGCAGTTCTTC. It codes for CASSLWGGNEQFF.

The rearrangement joins TRBV2 to TRBJ2-7; D unclear. CDR1 is SNHLY, CDR2 FYNNEI, per germline. The V end was cut by 8 bases, the J end by 7 bases, with 18 bases between. The CDR3 runs to 13 residues. CDR3 in amino acids: CASRNIGPGEQYF. The CDR3 DNA sequence: TGTGCCAGCCGAAATATAGGACCTGGGGAGCAGTACTTC.

Only a few counts were recorded for this clonotype. CDR3 amino acids: CASSLASSVHYTLESYNEQFF. CDR3 DNA sequence: TGCGCCAGCAGCTTGGCCTCTAGCGTACACTATACACTCGAATCCTACAATGAGCAGTTCTTC. The chain couples TRBV5-1 to TRBJ2-1; perhaps TRBD2 as D (6 bases). The ends were cut back, 0 bases at V and 1 base at J, with 26 bases in the middle. This CDR3 comprises 21 residues. The germline CDR1 and CDR2 sequences are SGHRS and YFSETQ.

The chain recombines TRBV27 with TRBJ1-1, with a weak D call TRBD1 (5 bases). V was pared by 0 bases and J by 0 bases, with 8 bases between. The CDR3 extends over 15 amino acids. Germline V gives CDR1 MNHEY, CDR2 SMNVEV (reference sequence). DNA of the CDR3: TGTGCCAGCAGTTTATCGACAGCCATGAACACTGAAGCTTTCTTT. Translated, it gives CASSLSTAMNTEAFF.

The rearrangement links TRBV20-1 to TRBJ2-2; D not resolved. The CDR3 is 17 amino acids. Trimming took off 0 bases at V and 6 bases at J, with 20 bases between the two ends. CDR1 and CDR2 from the germline V gene are DFQATT and SNEGSKA (reference sequence). In nucleotides, the CDR3 is TGCAGTGCTAGAGAGGATGTGGAGACTCCCGGCCCCGGGGAGCTGTTTTTT. Its protein is CSAREDVETPGPGELFF.

The chain recombines TRBV12-3 or TRBV12-4 with TRBJ2-3; 8 bases are a match to TRBD2. This CDR3 contains 14 residues. Trimming took 8 bases from V and 9 from J; bases not matched to a gene: 13. The CDR3 loop is CASEGEREGRTQYF. The DNA of the CDR3 is TGTGCCAGCGAAGGGGAACGGGAGGGCCGGACGCAGTATTTT.

A few counts support this clonotype. The rearrangement uses TRBV6-5 and TRBJ2-2, with a possible D match to TRBD2 (6 bases). Per the germline V gene, CDR1 is MNHEY and CDR2 is SVGAGI. Trimming cost V 2 bases and J 3 bases, with 16 bases left between them. The CDR3 has 17 residues. The DNA of the CDR3 is TGTGCCAGCAGTTACGGATCCCCCGGGAGTCACACCGGGGAGCTGTTTTTT. Protein: CASSYGSPGSHTGELFF.

The chain couples TRBV12-3 or TRBV12-4 to TRBJ1-1, with 7 positions matching TRBD1. This CDR3 has 13 residues. With 3 bases clipped from V and 4 bases from J, the junction kept 2 bases outside the gene matches. The DNA for the CDR3 is TGTGCCAGCAGTTTCGGGACAGTCACTGAAGCTTTCTTT. The encoded protein is CASSFGTVTEAFF.

This clonotype was observed a handful of times. The V and J genes are TRBV6-1 and TRBJ2-7, with D unclear. V lost 4 bases to trimming and J lost 2 bases, with 9 bases between them. This CDR3 is built from 13 residues. Per the germline V gene, CDR1 is MNHNS and CDR2 is SASEGT. CDR3 loop: CASSGPSTYEQYF. The CDR3 DNA is TGTGCCAGCAGTGGTCCGTCAACCTACGAGCAGTACTTC.

This clonotype occurred a few times. V and J are TRBV27 and TRBJ1-2, with D maybe TRBD1 (6 bases). In germline, CDR1 is MNHEY, CDR2 SMNVEV (reference sequence). CDR3 length equals 15 residues. V shed 3 bases and J shed 0 bases, with 11 bases lying between them. CDR3 residues: CASSFGRGANYGYTF. The CDR3 DNA is TGTGCCAGCAGTTTTGGGAGGGGGGCTAACTATGGCTACACCTTC.

The chain combines TRBV5-1 with TRBJ1-1, with D maybe TRBD1 (5 bases). The V gene lost 4 bases and the J gene lost 8 bases, with 12 bases spanning the gap. The CDR3 loop spans 12 amino acids. Germline V gene data show CDR1 as SGHRS and CDR2 as YFSETQ. The CDR3: CASSAGTREAFF. For the CDR3, the DNA is TGCGCCAGCAGCGCAGGGACTCGGGAAGCTTTCTTT.

The table lists this clonotype with a few counts. The genes are TRBV5-1 and TRBJ2-7; D is possibly TRBD2 (5 bases). The V and J ends lost 0 bases and 0 bases respectively, with 13 bases between them. There are 16 residues in the CDR3. Looked up from germline, CDR1 is SGHRS and CDR2 is YFSETQ. Here the CDR3 DNA reads TGCGCCAGCAGCTTGGAGGCGCGGGTGCCCTCCTACGAGCAGTACTTC. Its protein is CASSLEARVPSYEQYF.

This chain links TRBV23-1 with TRBJ1-6; D not certain. TRBV23-1 is noted as an ORF with a role that remains uncertain. V was shortened by 3 bases and J by 6 bases, with 18 bases between the two germline ends. The CDR3 runs to 17 residues. CDR3 amino acids: CASSQPRTESPNSPLHF. The CDR3 DNA is TGCGCCAGCAGTCAGCCAAGGACGGAGTCTCCTAATTCACCCCTCCACTTT.

The chain links TRBV12-5 to TRBJ2-7; 8 bases line up with TRBD1. Germline values: CDR1 LGHNT, CDR2 FRNRAP. Trimming removed 5 bases from V and 2 bases from J; junction bases left unmatched: 5. The CDR3 contains 14 residues. The CDR3 DNA follows: TGTGCTAGTGGTCAGGGGGCGGAAACCTACGAGCAGTACTTC. It codes for CASGQGAETYEQYF.

The rearrangement joins TRBV12-3 or TRBV12-4 to TRBJ2-1, with 10 bases fitting TRBD2. This CDR3 is built from 15 residues. The J segment lost 5 bases and the V segment lost 4 bases, leaving 5 bases of the junction unmatched. Written as DNA, the CDR3 is TGTGCCAGCAGTTCAGCGGGAGGGCCAAACAATGAGCAGTTCTTC. As protein: CASSSAGGPNNEQFF.

The sample holds many counts of this clonotype. The chain has TRBV4-1 and TRBJ1-4; 10 nucleotides line up with TRBD1. With 2 bases clipped from V and 6 bases from J, the junction kept 9 bases outside the gene matches. This CDR3 spans 17 amino acids. CDR1 and CDR2 from the germline V gene are MGHRA and YSYEKL. The chain's CDR3 is CASSQLTPGQGYEKLFF. Here the CDR3 DNA reads TGCGCCAGCAGCCAACTGACGCCGGGACAGGGGTATGAAAAACTGTTTTTT.

J is TRBJ2-7 and V is TRBV20-1, with 11 bases aligning to TRBD1. The V gene's germline CDR1 is DFQATT and CDR2 SNEGSKA (reference sequence). Trimming took 0 bases from V and 3 from J; bases not matched to a gene: 4. The CDR3 covers 15 residues. This CDR3 reads CSARDHGTGGYEQYF. As DNA, the CDR3 is TGCAGTGCTAGAGACCACGGGACAGGGGGCTACGAGCAGTACTTC.

This clonotype came up a few times. This chain links TRBV11-2 with TRBJ2-1, with D perhaps matching TRBD1 (5 bases). Germline assignment: CDR1 SGHAT and CDR2 FQNNGV. This CDR3 spans 15 amino acids. Trimming removed 1 base at V and 2 bases at J, with 9 bases between. This CDR3 is CASSLGGQPYNEQFF. For the CDR3, the DNA is TGTGCCAGCAGCTTAGGAGGACAACCCTACAATGAGCAGTTCTTC.

This chain uses TRBV12-3 or TRBV12-4 with TRBJ1-1, with TRBD1 matching 7 bases. The CDR3 extends over 15 amino acids. V lost 5 bases to trimming and J lost 6 bases; unmatched junction nucleotides: 12. The CDR3 sequence: CASSTGQVGAPEAFF. CDR3 bases: TGTGCCAGCAGTACAGGACAGGTGGGGGCCCCTGAAGCTTTCTTT.